These T cell receptor beta chains were read from a single sample in a study of CD8 T cells in ankylosing spondylitis. Using its own MiXCR run on the 5' RACE reads, TCRdb lists one record per CDR3 protein. This sample has around 770,000 distinct CDR3 sequences, with about 10% found just once. Material: blood, either unsorted or a sorted T cell fraction (not recorded which). Every receptor here comes from a male donor with ankylosing spondylitis. Both conserved end residues are part of each CDR3.

cdr3_length	v_call	j_call	cdr3_aa
13	TRBV20-1	TRBJ2-5	CSAPGPERETQYF
16	TRBV7-9	TRBJ2-5	CASSLPVTRYQETQYF
13	TRBV7-2	TRBJ2-7	CASSPGLGGEQYF
12	TRBV20-1	TRBJ2-1	CSVRRKYNEQFF
14	TRBV5-6	TRBJ1-5	CASSFYRDNQPQHF
15	TRBV5-6	TRBJ1-4	CASSEDRWTNEKLFF
16	TRBV5-1	TRBJ1-1	CASSFRPARGTTEAFF
15	TRBV11-2	TRBJ2-2	CASAGLRVRTGELFF
13	TRBV6-2/TRBV6-3	TRBJ1-2	CASNNGQFYGYTF
17	TRBV15	TRBJ2-7	CATSRDPRYRASYEQYF
14	TRBV7-2	TRBJ2-2	CASSLADATGELFF
15	TRBV6-1	TRBJ2-7	CASSKGQRSSYEQYF
12	TRBV20-1	TRBJ1-5	CSARDARGAQHF
13	TRBV20-1	TRBJ2-7	CSAIPGLAREQYF
14	TRBV6-5	TRBJ1-1	CASSYSRENTEAFF
13	TRBV30	TRBJ1-5	CAWSEQSNQPQHF
15	TRBV9	TRBJ1-3	CASSVVGTIGNTIYF